This T cell receptor (beta chain) stems from a study of human T cells and chemical hapten exposure. Overall study: The variation in per-sample TCR yields arose mainly from small differences in pooled library volumes.

Sample time point: pre-sensitization, week 0. This sample's treatment: therapeutic diphenylcyclopropenone sensitization with weekly scalp DPC. Per the germline V gene, CDR1 is SGHTA and CDR2 is FQGNSA. V was trimmed by 5 bases and J by 1 base, leaving 8 bases between them. The CDR3 length is 13 residues. Only a few counts were recorded for this clonotype. TCRdb re-analysed the RACE reads in MiXCR, keeping a single row per CDR3 protein. Of approximately 100,000 distinct CDR3 sequences in the sample, about 12% are singletons; the top ten hold around 1.7%. The TCR comes from a woman aged 45-60 years with alopecia areata. Some clones in this sample may be carry-over from other donors' samples. Sequencing used whole blood, obtained in connection with sensitization to the hapten diphenylcyclopropenone (DPC). This rearrangement joins TRBV7-2 to TRBJ2-5, with D maybe TRBD2 (7 bases). DNA of the CDR3: TGTGCCAGCAGCGGGGGGGCCCAAGAGACCCAGTACTTC. Translation gives CASSGGAQETQYF.